Below, 32 T cell receptor beta chains from the same sample are listed, as sequenced in a study of cytomegalovirus exposure and HLA in healthy donors. Primers: 60 Vbeta forward and 13 Jbeta reverse. Here immunoSEQ multiplex PCR was the method, and the copy in TCRdb shows in-frame clones only, minus some. The table includes approximately 91,000 clones, about two thirds detected once. Sequenced sample: PBMCs. These receptors came from a female donor in good health and CMV-seronegative.

The rearrangement uses TRBV15 and TRBJ1-1, with D possibly TRBD1 on 5 matching bases. Germline V CDR1 and CDR2: LNHNV, YYDKDF (reference sequence). V lost 4 bases to trimming and J lost 0 bases, with 15 bases between them. This CDR3 is 16 amino acids long. The CDR3 region has the DNA TGTGCCACCAGCAACCCCTGGGGCAGACTGAACACTGAAGCTTTCTTT. Encoded protein: CATSNPWGRLNTEAFF.

The chain uses TRBV6-5 and TRBJ1-6; a possible D gene is TRBD1 (6 bases). CDR1 and CDR2 (germline): MNHEY, SVGAGI. The CDR3 extends over 15 amino acids. V dropped 6 bases and J dropped 6 bases, with 15 bases sitting between them. CDR3 region: CASREQGRGNSPLHF. CDR3 nucleotides: TGTGCCAGCAGGGAACAGGGTCGGGGTAATTCACCCCTCCACTTT.

This clone was counted between two and nine times. The rearrangement uses TRBV25-1 and TRBJ2-7; weak D call: TRBD1 (5 bases). Trimming left V 3 bases short and J 1 base short, with 13 bases between. Germline CDR1 and CDR2: MGHDK and SYGVNS. This CDR3 has 15 residues. CDR3 coding DNA: TGTGCCAGCAGTGAGGACGCTCAGGGTTCCTACGAGCAGTACTTC. Translating gives CASSEDAQGSYEQYF.

The chain recombines TRBV5-1 with TRBJ2-1, with D perhaps matching TRBD2 (5 bases). CDR1 SGHRS and CDR2 YFSETQ come from the germline V gene. The CDR3 consists of 15 residues. The germline V and J ends were trimmed by 0 bases and 0 bases, with 7 bases remaining between them. As DNA, the CDR3 is TGCGCCAGCAGCTTGGGGGAGAGCTCCTACAATGAGCAGTTCTTC. This encodes CASSLGESSYNEQFF. The full variable domain, rest sourced from reference TRBV5-1 and TRBJ2-1, is KAGVTQTPRYLIKTRGQQVTLSCSPISGHRSVSWYQQTPGQGLQFLFEYFSETQRNKGNFPGRFSGRQFSNSRSEMNVSTLELGDSALYLCASSLGESSYNEQFFGPGTRLTVL.

The CDR3 coding sequence is TGTGCCACCAGCAGAGATTTAGGGGAGGGGGAGACCCAGTACTTC. It codes for CATSRDLGEGETQYF. This chain connects TRBV15 to TRBJ2-5; 7 bases match TRBD2. CDR3 length: 15 residues. Losses at the gene ends were 0 bases for V and 5 bases for J; bases not matched to a gene: 6. The germline V gene has CDR1 LNHNV and CDR2 YYDKDF (reference sequence).

The V and J genes are TRBV4-1 and TRBJ2-3, with TRBD2 matching 15 bases. This CDR3 is built from 18 residues. CDR1 and CDR2 (germline): MGHRA, YSYEKL. V lost 2 bases to trimming and J lost 5 bases; unmatched junction nucleotides: 8. The DNA for the CDR3 is TGCGCCAGCAGCCAAAGAGCGGGACTAGCGGGAGGAGGAGATACGCAGTATTTT. This codes for CASSQRAGLAGGGDTQYF.

The chain has TRBV6-5 and TRBJ1-4, with 8 bases lining up with TRBD1. The junction had 9 bases not matched to a gene; V was cut back by 6 bases and J by 6 bases. The CDR3 extends over 15 amino acids. Germline V gene sequence: CDR1 MNHEY, CDR2 SVGAGI. In nucleotides, the CDR3 is TGTGCCAGCAGCAAAGCTGGGACAGGCTATGAAAAACTGTTTTTT. Protein sequence: CASSKAGTGYEKLFF.

There are a few counts of this clone. The chain recombines TRBV9 with TRBJ1-1, with D uncertain. The CDR3 covers 16 residues. V lost 3 bases, J lost 0 bases, and 15 bases lay in between. The germline V gene has CDR1 SGDLS and CDR2 YYNGEE. The DNA for the CDR3 is TGTGCCAGCAGCGCCCCCGAGGGAAATCTGAACACTGAAGCTTTCTTT. It specifies CASSAPEGNLNTEAFF.

This chain links TRBV2 with TRBJ2-2, with D possibly being TRBD1 (5 bases). The CDR3 totals 16 residues. Trimming removed 3 bases from V and 6 bases from J, with 17 bases in between. The germline gives CDR1 SNHLY, CDR2 FYNNEI. The CDR3 DNA follows: TGTGCCAGCAGTGACGGAAAAGGGGCAGGATCCGGGGAGCTGTTTTTT. The encoded protein is CASSDGKGAGSGELFF.

About this clone: At the DNA level, this CDR3 is encoded by other sequences in the same sample as well. The CDR3 sequence: CASSQRGTLGNTIYF. Here the CDR3 DNA reads TGCGCCAGCAGCCAGAGGGGGACGCTGGGAAACACCATATATTTT. The chain uses TRBV4-1 and TRBJ1-3, with a weak D call TRBD1 (6 bases). The length of the CDR3 is 15 residues. Germline V gene sequence: CDR1 MGHRA, CDR2 YSYEKL. With 3 bases removed from V and 4 bases from J, the gap between germline ends came to 13 bases.

Here the CDR3 DNA reads TGTGCCAGCAGTCTAGGACTGGGGATCAATCAGCCCCAGCATTTT. It yields the protein CASSLGLGINQPQHF. The rearrangement links TRBV28 to TRBJ1-5; no firm D call. Germline CDR1 is MDHEN and CDR2 is SYDVKM. V lost 5 bases and J 3 bases, leaving 14 bases between the germline ends. This CDR3 is built from 15 residues.

The chain is built from TRBV28 and TRBJ2-3, with 10 positions matching TRBD1. J lost 1 base, V lost 6 bases, and 10 bases had no gene match. CDR3 length equals 17 residues. Germline CDR1 MDHEN, CDR2 SYDVKM. CDR3 sequence reads: CASSPGTGAWGTDTQYF. CDR3 bases: TGTGCCAGCAGCCCCGGGACAGGGGCTTGGGGCACAGATACGCAGTATTTT.

This clone has only a few counts. The chain recombines TRBV13 with TRBJ2-7; 11 bases agree with TRBD2. V lost 4 bases, J lost 0 bases, and 5 bases stayed unmatched. This CDR3 has 16 amino acids. Germline loops: CDR1 PRHDT, CDR2 FYEKMQ (reference sequence). The CDR3 loop reads CASSSTSGESSYEQYF. The CDR3 DNA reads TGTGCCAGCAGCTCGACTAGCGGGGAAAGCTCCTACGAGCAGTACTTC.

CDR3: CASSLVLAETQYF. Written as DNA, the CDR3 is TGTGCCAGCAGCTTAGTCCTAGCGGAGACCCAGTACTTC. The V and J genes are TRBV7-6 and TRBJ2-5, with D perhaps TRBD2 (6 bases). Trimming cost V 1 base and J 5 bases, with 8 bases left between them. CDR1 is SGHVS and CDR2 is FNYEAQ in the germline V gene. This CDR3 contains 13 residues.

The chain joins TRBV29-1 to TRBJ2-1; D gene unclear. V was clipped by 0 bases and J by 5 bases, with 8 bases between them. Germline values: CDR1 SQVTM, CDR2 ANQGSEA. The CDR3 runs 13 residues. CDR3 nucleotides: TGCAGCGTTGAAGAATGGCCTGACAATGAGCAGTTCTTC. This sequence encodes CSVEEWPDNEQFF.

This clone was seen only a few times. The CDR3 is CASSQQTGPIPGYTF. CDR3 DNA: TGCGCCAGCAGCCAACAGACAGGGCCCATTCCCGGTTACACCTTC. The V call is TRBV5-1, the J call TRBJ1-2; 7 bases match TRBD1. The CDR3 covers 15 residues. Germline loops: CDR1 SGHRS, CDR2 YFSETQ. Trimming took 4 bases from V and 11 from J; bases not matched to a gene: 17. Combining the CDR3 with reference TRBV5-1 and TRBJ1-2 gives the whole variable domain KAGVTQTPRYLIKTRGQQVTLSCSPISGHRSVSWYQQTPGQGLQFLFEYFSETQRNKGNFPGRFSGRQFSNSRSEMNVSTLELGDSALYLCASSQQTGPIPGYTFGSGTRLTVV.

CDR3 region: CASSASPGLEITGELFF. CDR3 in DNA: TGCGCCAGCAGCGCCTCACCGGGACTAGAAATCACCGGGGAGCTGTTTTTT. V gene TRBV5-1 combines with J gene TRBJ2-2; 8 nucleotides agree with TRBD2. Germline-derived CDR1 and CDR2 are SGHRS and YFSETQ. The V and J ends lost 4 bases and 4 bases, in that order; junction bases with no gene match: 12. The CDR3 contains 17 residues.

This clone occurred a few times. DNA of the CDR3: TGTGCCAGCAGCTTAAGACAGGGTGTTGAAAAACTGTTTTTT. This translates into CASSLRQGVEKLFF. The chain is built from TRBV7-6 and TRBJ1-4; 7 nucleotides align to TRBD1. V gave up 2 bases and J gave up 7 bases; unmatched junction bases: 4. The CDR3 length is 14 residues. Germline V CDR1 and CDR2: SGHVS, FNYEAQ.

The rearrangement links TRBV9 to TRBJ1-2, with D possibly matching TRBD1 (6 bases). The germline CDR1 and CDR2 sequences are SGDLS and YYNGEE. The CDR3 sequence is 14 residues long. V lost 0 bases, J lost 2 bases, and 8 bases lay in between. CDR3 DNA sequence: TGTGCCAGCAGCGTAGCAGGGGCGAACTATGGCTACACCTTC. The encoded protein is CASSVAGANYGYTF.

This clone came up a few times. V is TRBV5-6 and J is TRBJ1-5; D gene uncertain. Per germline, CDR1 SGHDT and CDR2 YYEEEE. V dropped 0 bases and J dropped 9 bases, with 7 bases sitting between them. The CDR3 totals 12 residues. CDR3 nucleotides: TGTGCCAGCAGCTTGGATGTCGGGCCCCAGCATTTT. Amino acids: CASSLDVGPQHF.

Here the CDR3 DNA reads TGCGCCAGCAGCCAAGAACGACTAATCGGAGACCAGTACTTC. Translation: CASSQERLIGDQYF. This chain connects TRBV4-1 to TRBJ2-5, with D perhaps matching TRBD2 (5 bases). Germline V CDR1 and CDR2: MGHRA, YSYEKL. V lost 0 bases and J lost 10, with 15 bases in between. The CDR3 has 14 amino acids.

The V gene is TRBV30, the J gene TRBJ1-2, with TRBD1 as a possible D gene (5 bases). The CDR3 runs 12 residues. Germline CDR1 and CDR2: GTSNPN and SVGIG (reference sequence). Trimming removed 1 base at V and 8 bases at J, with 11 bases between. This chain's CDR3 is CAWSEDKGGYTF. In nucleotides, the CDR3 is TGTGCCTGGAGTGAGGACAAAGGAGGCTACACCTTC.

This clone occurred a few times. The chain uses TRBV28 and TRBJ1-1, with 9 bases fitting TRBD1. The CDR3 is made up of 16 amino acids. The germline CDR1 and CDR2 sequences are MDHEN and SYDVKM. With 6 bases clipped from V and 3 bases from J, the junction kept 11 bases outside the gene matches. The CDR3 coding sequence is TGTGCCAGCAGACCCGCGGGACAGGGCCTTTACACTGAAGCTTTCTTT. Translating gives CASRPAGQGLYTEAFF.

The V call is TRBV9, the J call TRBJ1-1; perhaps TRBD1 as D (6 bases). This CDR3 spans 13 amino acids. The V and J ends lost 4 bases and 7 bases respectively, with 14 bases between them. Germline-derived CDR1 and CDR2 are SGDLS and YYNGEE. CDR3 protein: CASSSLDSREAFF. The CDR3 DNA follows: TGTGCCAGCAGCTCCCTGGACAGCCGTGAAGCTTTCTTT.

The J gene is TRBJ2-5, the V gene TRBV6-1, with TRBD2 matching over 13 bases. The DNA end is a closer match to TRBJ2-7, so the J assignment may be wrong. CDR3 length: 15 residues. Germline V gene lookup returns CDR1 MNHNS and CDR2 SASEGT. The CDR3 sequence is CASSVGLAGSYEQYF. CDR3 nucleotide sequence: TGTGCCAGCAGTGTGGGACTAGCGGGGTCCTACGAGCAGTACTTC.

The CDR3 reads CASSGQNTEAFF. The CDR3 DNA reads TGCGCCAGCAGTGGACAGAACACTGAAGCTTTCTTT. The chain has TRBV4-1 and TRBJ1-1; maybe TRBD1 (5 bases). The CDR3 sequence is 12 residues long. V gave up 6 bases and J gave up 1 base, with 6 bases separating them. The germline V gene has CDR1 MGHRA and CDR2 YSYEKL.

The CDR3 region has the DNA TGTGCCAGCAGTGGAGGGGAGGAGGTCACTTCACCCCTCCACTTT. Protein: CASSGGEEVTSPLHF. The rearrangement links TRBV6-1 to TRBJ1-6, with D possibly matching TRBD1 (5 bases). Trimming removed 4 bases at V and 9 bases at J, with 16 bases between. This CDR3 contains 15 residues. Germline V CDR1 and CDR2: MNHNS, SASEGT.

The chain couples TRBV25-1 to TRBJ2-1, with 8 bases aligning to TRBD1. V lost 3 bases, J lost 9 bases, and 7 bases stayed unmatched. Germline-derived CDR1 and CDR2 are MGHDK and SYGVNS. The CDR3 has 14 amino acids. CDR3 coding DNA: TGTGCCAGCAGTGACCAGACAGGGGTGGTTGAGCAGTTCTTC. Amino acid sequence: CASSDQTGVVEQFF.

This chain joins TRBV9 and TRBJ1-2; no definite D call. The V gene lost 0 bases and the J gene lost 4 bases, with 13 bases spanning the gap. Germline V gene lookup returns CDR1 SGDLS and CDR2 YYNGEE. The CDR3 has 15 amino acids. The CDR3 bases are TGTGCCAGCAGCGTAGGGGCTATTGTGGTCTATGGCTACACCTTC. This translates into CASSVGAIVVYGYTF.

The chain carries TRBV5-1 and TRBJ2-7, with D tentatively TRBD2 (6 bases). V lost 1 base, J lost 2 bases, and 13 bases lay in between. CDR1 is SGHRS, CDR2 YFSETQ, per germline. The CDR3 is 15 amino acids. CDR3 bases: TGCGCCAGCAGCTTGTCGGCGGGGACGACCTACGAGCAGTACTTC. It encodes CASSLSAGTTYEQYF.

The rearrangement joins TRBV15 to TRBJ1-5, with D unresolved. This CDR3 is 18 amino acids long. The V gene lost 0 bases and the J gene lost 7 bases, with 22 bases spanning the gap. CDR1 is LNHNV, CDR2 YYDKDF, per germline (reference sequence). The CDR3: CATSRENRSGSKNQPQHF. CDR3 DNA sequence: TGTGCCACCAGCAGAGAAAACCGGTCGGGGTCCAAAAACCAGCCCCAGCATTTT. The complete variable domain, with remaining parts taken from reference TRBV15 and TRBJ1-5, reads DAMVIQNPRYQVTQFGKPVTLSCSQTLNHNVMYWYQQKSSQAPKLLFHYYDKDFNNEADTPDNFQSRRPNTSFCFLDIRSPGLGDTAMYLCATSRENRSGSKNQPQHFGDGTRLSIL.

This clone was seen a single time. This chain joins TRBV6-1 and TRBJ2-3; TRBD1 might be the D (6 bases). The CDR3 length is 11 residues. Germline CDR1 and CDR2: MNHNS and SASEGT. Deletions cut 8 bases from V and 4 bases from J, with 7 bases between. The chain's CDR3 is CASSGADTQYF. CDR3 nucleotides: TGTGCCAGCTCAGGGGCAGATACGCAGTATTTT.